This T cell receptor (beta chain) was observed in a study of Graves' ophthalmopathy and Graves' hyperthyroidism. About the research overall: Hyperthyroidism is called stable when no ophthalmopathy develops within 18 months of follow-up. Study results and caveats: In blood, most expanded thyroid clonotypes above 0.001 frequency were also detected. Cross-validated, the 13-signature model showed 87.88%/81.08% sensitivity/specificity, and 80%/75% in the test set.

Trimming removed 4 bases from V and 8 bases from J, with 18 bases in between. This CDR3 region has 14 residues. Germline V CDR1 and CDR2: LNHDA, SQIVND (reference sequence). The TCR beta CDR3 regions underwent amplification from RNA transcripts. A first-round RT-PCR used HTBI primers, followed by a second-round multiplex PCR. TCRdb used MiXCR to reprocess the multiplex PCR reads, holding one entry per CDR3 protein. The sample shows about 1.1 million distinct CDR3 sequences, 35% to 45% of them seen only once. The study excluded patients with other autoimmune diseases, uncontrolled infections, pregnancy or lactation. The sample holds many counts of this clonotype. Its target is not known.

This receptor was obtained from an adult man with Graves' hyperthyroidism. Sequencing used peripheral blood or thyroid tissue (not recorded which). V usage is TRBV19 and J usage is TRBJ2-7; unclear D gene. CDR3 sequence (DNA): TGTGCCAGTAGTAGGCAGGTAGGCCGCCTCAAGCAGTACTTC. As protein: CASSRQVGRLKQYF.